The next 24 T cell receptor beta chains were all read from a single sample in a study of OX40 agonist ivuxolimab in advanced cancers. The receptor library was made with the immunoSEQ multiplex PCR assay. The clones in this table, taken by TCRdb from immuneACCESS, are in-frame only. Not every clone is retained; where verified, under half of the shortfall comes from an unresolved V gene, and the cause of the rest is unknown. Recorded for this sample are 100,000 to 120,000 clones; around 90% of them occurred a single time. The top ten constitute about 0.3% of the sample. This material consisted of CD4+ or CD8+ T cells sorted from blood, taken in a trial of the OX40 agonist ivuxolimab. Receptors originate from an adult with an advanced solid tumor such as melanoma, head and neck, liver or kidney cancer.

This clone was counted once. V gene TRBV18 combines with J gene TRBJ2-3; 9 bases match TRBD1. With V trimmed by 2 bases and J by 3 bases, 6 bases remained unmatched. The CDR3 is 16 amino acids. Germline V lookup: CDR1 KGHSH, CDR2 LQKENI. CDR3 sequence reads: CASSPWTGEGTDTQYF. CDR3 in DNA: TGTGCCAGCTCACCATGGACAGGGGAAGGAACAGATACGCAGTATTTT. Looking up the rest from reference TRBV18 and TRBJ2-3 gives the full variable domain: NAGVMQNPRHLVRRRGQEARLRCSPMKGHSHVYWYRQLPEEGLKFMVYLQKENIIDESGMPKERFSAEFPKEGPSILRIQQVVRGDSAAYFCASSPWTGEGTDTQYFGPGTRLTVL.

The rearrangement uses TRBV28 and TRBJ2-1, with TRBD2 matching over 11 bases. Trimming took 4 bases from V and 8 from J; bases not matched to a gene: 19. The CDR3 spans 19 residues. CDR1 MDHEN and CDR2 SYDVKM come from the germline V gene. The CDR3 DNA follows: TGTGCCAGCAGTTCCCTTTATTACACTGAACTAGCGGGAGTTGATGAGCAGTTCTTC. Amino acid sequence: CASSSLYYTELAGVDEQFF.

This chain uses TRBV30 with TRBJ1-2, with 9 bases lining up with TRBD1. The CDR3 extends over 15 amino acids. Germline CDR1 is GTSNPN and CDR2 is SVGIG (reference sequence). V gave up 2 bases and J gave up 4 bases; unmatched junction bases: 8. The CDR3 nucleotides read TGTGCCTGGAGTCTTACCGTACAGGGGGCCTATGGCTACACCTTC. It codes for CAWSLTVQGAYGYTF.

The CDR3: CASSQGARLKNTEAFF. CDR3 DNA: TGCGCCAGCAGCCAAGGGGCCAGGCTAAAGAACACTGAAGCTTTCTTT. The chain links TRBV4-3 to TRBJ1-1; unclear D gene. From germline, CDR1 is LGHNA and CDR2 YSLEER. The CDR3 sequence is 16 residues long. Trimming took off 1 base at V and 1 base at J, with 13 bases between the two ends.

The genes are TRBV30 and TRBJ1-1; no clear D. Germline lookup yields CDR1 GTSNPN and CDR2 SVGIG (reference sequence). This CDR3 is built from 12 residues. V shed 2 bases and J shed 4 bases, with 8 bases lying between them. The CDR3 protein is CAWSLWGTEAFF. In DNA, the CDR3 is TGTGCCTGGAGTTTATGGGGCACTGAAGCTTTCTTT.

The CDR3 sequence: CASSQGTGSYEQYF. CDR3 nucleotide sequence: TGTGCCAGTAGCCAAGGGACAGGCTCCTACGAGCAGTACTTC. This chain links TRBV19 with TRBJ2-7; 8 nucleotides align to TRBD1. Germline CDR1 and CDR2: LNHDA and SQIVND (reference sequence). Germline trimming cut 6 bases from V and 0 bases from J; bases unmatched to any gene: 4. The CDR3 has 14 amino acids.

The chain links TRBV6-1 to TRBJ2-5; 13 bases line up with TRBD2. The CDR3 runs to 15 residues. V gave up 2 bases and J gave up 3 bases; unmatched junction bases: 0. Germline CDR1 reads MNHNS; CDR2 reads SASEGT. DNA for the CDR3: TGTGCCAGCAGTGAAACTAGCGGGGGGGAAGAGACCCAGTACTTC. Translating it yields CASSETSGGEETQYF.

A single count supports this clone. The chain uses TRBV4-1 and TRBJ2-7; 8 positions agree with TRBD1. J was trimmed by 10 bases and V by 1 base; bases with no gene match: 6. Germline CDR1 and CDR2: MGHRA and YSYEKL. The CDR3 consists of 13 residues. The CDR3 sequence: CASSQVVGTGQYF. In DNA form, the CDR3 reads TGCGCCAGCAGCCAAGTAGTCGGGACAGGACAGTACTTC.

The chain uses TRBV5-4 and TRBJ2-3; 12 bases are a match to TRBD2. The length of the CDR3 is 13 residues. Trimming at V came to 7 bases and at J to 5 bases, leaving 2 bases not matched to a gene. Germline V lookup: CDR1 SGHNT, CDR2 YYREEE (reference sequence). The CDR3 sequence is CASALAGGDTQYF. CDR3 sequence (DNA): TGTGCCAGCGCACTAGCGGGAGGAGATACGCAGTATTTT.

V usage is TRBV6-1 and J usage is TRBJ1-1, with D tentatively TRBD1 (6 bases). CDR1 and CDR2 from the germline V gene are MNHNS and SASEGT. This CDR3 comprises 14 residues. V was clipped by 2 bases and J by 7 bases, with 14 bases between them. The chain's CDR3 is CASSEPQGFDEAFF. DNA for the CDR3: TGTGCCAGCAGTGAACCACAGGGTTTCGATGAAGCTTTCTTT.

The V call is TRBV4-2, the J call TRBJ2-1, with 7 bases that match TRBD1. The CDR3 runs to 16 residues. Per germline, CDR1 LGHNA and CDR2 YNFKEQ. V shed 5 bases, J shed 4 bases, and the junction held 11 bases outside the gene matches. The CDR3 bases are TGTGCCAGCAGCTTGGGGACAGAAGCCTTGTACAATGAGCAGTTCTTC. Protein: CASSLGTEALYNEQFF.

V usage is TRBV30 and J usage is TRBJ1-2; the D gene is possibly TRBD1 (6 bases). The CDR3 consists of 14 residues. V lost 4 bases, J lost 5 bases, and 17 bases lay in between. CDR1 GTSNPN and CDR2 SVGIG come from the germline V gene (reference sequence). This CDR3 reads CAWTRRQVPYGYTF. In DNA form, the CDR3 reads TGTGCCTGGACTAGAAGACAGGTCCCATATGGCTACACCTTC. Full variable domain (remainder filled in from reference TRBV30 and TRBJ1-2): SQTIHQWPATLVQPVGSPLSLECTVEGTSNPNLYWYRQAAGRGLQLLFYSVGIGQISSEVPQNLSASRPQDRQFILSSKKLLLSDSGFYLCAWTRRQVPYGYTFGSGTRLTVV.

This clone was counted once. This sequence joins TRBV2 and TRBJ2-1; TRBD1 matches 9 bases. Looked up from germline, CDR1 is SNHLY and CDR2 is FYNNEI. The CDR3 length is 13 residues. V shed 8 bases, J shed 9 bases, and the junction held 8 bases outside the gene matches. The CDR3 loop reads CASGRDRESEQFF. As DNA, the CDR3 is TGTGCCAGCGGCCGGGACAGGGAGAGTGAGCAGTTCTTC.

This clone was observed a single time. The chain is built from TRBV6-6 and TRBJ2-6; unclear D gene. Trimming stripped 7 bases from V and 4 bases from J, with 11 bases between. The CDR3 has 14 residues. Germline V gene lookup returns CDR1 MNHNY and CDR2 SVGAGI (reference sequence). In nucleotides, the CDR3 is TGTGCCAGCACCCAACAGACGGGGGCCAACGTCCTGACTTTC. Translation: CASTQQTGANVLTF.

J is TRBJ1-5 and V is TRBV19; 8 positions agree with TRBD1. Germline lookup yields CDR1 LNHDA and CDR2 SQIVND (reference sequence). The CDR3 length is 17 residues. The trim removed 4 bases at V and 2 bases at J, leaving 10 bases unmatched. CDR3 bases: TGTGCCAGTAGTAAAGGGACTCCGGGACAGGGCAATCAGCCCCAGCATTTT. Its translation: CASSKGTPGQGNQPQHF.

The rearrangement links TRBV11-3 to TRBJ2-1; TRBD2 aligns across 9 bases. The CDR3 is made up of 18 amino acids. CDR1 SGHNT and CDR2 YENEEA come from the germline V gene. The V and J ends lost 0 bases and 0 bases, in that order; junction bases with no gene match: 6. CDR3 DNA sequence: TGTGCCAGCAGCTTAGATAGCGGGGGATCGAGCTCCTACAATGAGCAGTTCTTC. This translates into CASSLDSGGSSSYNEQFF. Full variable domain (rest looked up from reference TRBV11-3 and TRBJ2-1): EAGVVQSPRYKIIEKKQPVAFWCNPISGHNTLYWYLQNLGQGPELLIRYENEEAVDDSQLPKDRFSAERLKGVDSTLKIQPAELGDSAVYLCASSLDSGGSSSYNEQFFGPGTRLTVL.

This chain links TRBV5-8 with TRBJ2-7; 7 bases agree with TRBD2. V dropped 2 bases and J dropped 2; count of bases not matched to a gene: 4. CDR3 size: 14 residues. The V gene's germline CDR1 is SGHTS and CDR2 YDEGEE. CDR3 sequence: CASSLASGPYEQYF. CDR3 coding DNA: TGTGCCAGCAGCTTAGCTAGCGGACCCTACGAGCAGTACTTC.

This chain uses TRBV7-2 with TRBJ2-1, with a tentative D call TRBD2 (6 bases). V was cut by 1 base and J by 0 bases, with 7 bases left in between. Germline V gene lookup returns CDR1 SGHTA and CDR2 FQGNSA. The CDR3 has 15 amino acids. The CDR3 protein is CASSLVGGSYNEQFF. For the CDR3, the DNA is TGTGCCAGCAGCTTAGTCGGGGGCTCCTACAATGAGCAGTTCTTC.

This clone was found once. The chain has TRBV15 and TRBJ2-7; a weak D match, TRBD1 (6 bases). CDR1 and CDR2 (germline): LNHNV, YYDKDF (reference sequence). This CDR3 contains 15 residues. Trimming shortened V by 0 bases and J by 5 bases, and 14 bases separated the two germline ends. The CDR3 sequence: CATSRDRAGANEQYF. CDR3 nucleotides: TGTGCCACCAGCAGAGATCGGGCAGGGGCGAACGAGCAGTACTTC.

The chain is built from TRBV7-8 and TRBJ2-2, with D unclear. This CDR3 comprises 12 residues. Germline loops: CDR1 SGHVS, CDR2 FQNEAQ. Trimming pared 4 bases from V and 3 bases from J, leaving 3 bases between. This CDR3 reads CASSSYTGELFF. CDR3 in DNA: TGTGCCAGCAGCTCCTACACCGGGGAGCTGTTTTTT.

V and J are TRBV5-4 and TRBJ2-7; TRBD2 might be the D (5 bases). The germline gives CDR1 SGHNT, CDR2 YYREEE (reference sequence). The CDR3 is made up of 16 amino acids. Trimming removed 0 bases from V and 4 bases from J, with 17 bases in between. CDR3 region: CASSLEGIEPGYEQYF. In DNA, the CDR3 is TGTGCCAGCAGCTTGGAAGGGATAGAGCCGGGGTACGAGCAGTACTTC.

The V and J genes are TRBV11-1 and TRBJ2-2; tentatively, D is TRBD1 (5 bases). Germline loops: CDR1 SGHAT, CDR2 FQDESV (reference sequence). Deletions cut 1 base from V and 3 bases from J, with 9 bases between. This CDR3 has 15 residues. The CDR3 spells CASSLVGHHTGELFF. The CDR3 DNA sequence: TGTGCCAGCAGCTTAGTGGGGCATCACACCGGGGAGCTGTTTTTT.

The rearrangement joins TRBV11-3 to TRBJ1-2; no clear D. Trimming removed 8 bases from V and 0 bases from J, with 13 bases in between. Germline loops: CDR1 SGHNT, CDR2 YENEEA. The CDR3 is made up of 14 amino acids. The CDR3 nucleotides read TGTGCCAGCCAGGATTACCAAGCTAACTATGGCTACACCTTC. It translates to CASQDYQANYGYTF.

This clone occurred a few times. CDR3 amino acids: CASSPTIGRYQPQHF. For the CDR3, the DNA is TGTGCCAGTAGTCCTACTATCGGGAGATATCAGCCCCAGCATTTT. V usage is TRBV19 and J usage is TRBJ1-5, with D uncertain. The CDR3 is 15 residues long. V lost 5 bases and J 5 bases, leaving 16 bases between the germline ends. Germline loops: CDR1 LNHDA, CDR2 SQIVND (reference sequence).